The next 29 T cell receptor beta chains were all read from a single sample in a study of beta chain features in type 1 diabetes. Study results and caveats: The study found moderately but significantly shorter TCRB CDR3s in all four CD4+ subsets of Type 1 diabetes patients.

cDNA synthesis used the whole RNA isolate, giving expressed TCRB sequences. Clones were sequenced by immunoSEQ multiplex PCR, and TCRdb holds only the in-frame ones, with some missing. This sample has approximately 240,000 clones; 15% to 20% occur once, and the top ten carry about 0.08%. These receptors have no identified antigens. The sequencing input was naive CD4+ T cells from blood. These receptors were taken from a man aged 30-40 years with type 1 diabetes.

The chain joins TRBV14 to TRBJ2-7; 8 bases match TRBD2. Germline assignment: CDR1 SGHDN and CDR2 FVKESK. The CDR3 covers 14 residues. Germline trimming cut 5 bases from V and 4 bases from J; bases unmatched to any gene: 7. The CDR3 here is CASSGSGRSYEQYF. The DNA for the CDR3 is TGTGCCAGCAGCGGGAGCGGGAGATCGTACGAGCAGTACTTC.

This sequence joins TRBV7-3 and TRBJ2-3; D could derive from TRBD1 or TRBD2 (5 bases each). From germline, CDR1 is SGHTA and CDR2 FQGTGA. The CDR3 loop spans 14 amino acids. The V and J ends lost 1 base and 2 bases respectively, with 7 bases between them. This chain's CDR3 is CASSLRGTTDTQYF. The CDR3 bases are TGTGCCAGCAGCTTAAGGGGGACCACAGATACGCAGTATTTT. Using reference TRBV7-3 and TRBJ2-3 for the parts outside the CDR3, the full variable domain is GAGVSQTPSNKVTEKGKYVELRCDPISGHTALYWYRQSLGQGPEFLIYFQGTGAADDSGLPNDRFFAVRPEGSVSTLKIQRTERGDSAVYLCASSLRGTTDTQYFGPGTRLTVL.

This clone turned up a few times. The chain carries TRBV4-2 and TRBJ2-1, with D unclear. V lost 0 bases and J 9 bases, leaving 12 bases between the germline ends. CDR3 size: 14 residues. The germline CDR1 and CDR2 sequences are LGHNA and YNFKEQ. CDR3 sequence (DNA): TGTGCCAGCAGCCAAGATCTGGGGAATCGTGAGCAGTTCTTC. It codes for CASSQDLGNREQFF.

The V call is TRBV5-1, the J call TRBJ2-5; perhaps TRBD1 as D (5 bases). Trimming removed 3 bases from V and 1 base from J, with 10 bases in between. The CDR3 covers 14 residues. Germline V lookup: CDR1 SGHRS, CDR2 YFSETQ. The CDR3 bases are TGCGCCAGCAGCTCGACGACAGCCCAAGAGACCCAGTACTTC. Protein product: CASSSTTAQETQYF.

This clone was observed a few times. The chain is built from TRBV29-1 and TRBJ2-3, with 7 bases that match TRBD2. The CDR3 sequence is 14 residues long. V shed 4 bases, J shed 2 bases, and the junction held 6 bases outside the gene matches. The germline V gene encodes CDR1 SQVTM and CDR2 ANQGSEA. The CDR3, as DNA: TGCAGCGTTGCTGGGGCGGGAGACACAGATACGCAGTATTTT. It encodes CSVAGAGDTDTQYF.

This clone was seen at least ten times. The CDR3 protein is CASSLDSGANVLTF. The CDR3 bases are TGTGCCAGCAGCTTAGACTCTGGGGCCAACGTCCTGACTTTC. V is TRBV7-2 and J is TRBJ2-6; D gene ambiguous. The germline V gene has CDR1 SGHTA and CDR2 FQGNSA. The CDR3 contains 14 residues. Trimming removed 1 base at V and 0 bases at J, with 1 base between.

The chain recombines TRBV2 with TRBJ2-3; weak D call: TRBD1 (6 bases). Trimming pared 10 bases from V and 2 bases from J, leaving 13 bases between. This CDR3 is 13 amino acids long. Germline-derived CDR1 and CDR2 are SNHLY and FYNNEI. DNA for the CDR3: TGTGCCACAAAACAGGGATTCACAGATACGCAGTATTTT. Its protein is CATKQGFTDTQYF. Drawing the rest from reference TRBV2 and TRBJ2-3, the complete variable domain is EPEVTQTPSHQVTQMGQEVILRCVPISNHLYFYWYRQILGQKVEFLVSFYNNEISEKSEIFDDQFSVERPDGSNFTLKIRSTKLEDSAMYFCATKQGFTDTQYFGPGTRLTVL.

V is TRBV4-1 and J is TRBJ1-2; D is unresolved. Trimming pared 4 bases from V and 4 bases from J, leaving 10 bases between. CDR1 and CDR2 (germline): MGHRA, YSYEKL. The CDR3 length is 13 residues. The CDR3 spells CASSLRASYGYTF. Here the CDR3 DNA reads TGCGCCAGCAGCCTAAGGGCTAGCTATGGCTACACCTTC.

The chain combines TRBV7-9 with TRBJ1-1; 7 nucleotides line up with TRBD1. This CDR3 is 14 amino acids long. Trimming cost V 3 bases and J 6 bases; bases outside gene matches: 7. Germline values: CDR1 SEHNR, CDR2 FQNEAQ (reference sequence). The CDR3 spells CASSFGDSVSEAFF. The CDR3, as DNA: TGTGCCAGCAGCTTCGGGGACAGTGTATCTGAAGCTTTCTTT. The full variable domain, completed using reference TRBV7-9 and TRBJ1-1, is DTGVSQNPRHKITKRGQNVTFRCDPISEHNRLYWYRQTLGQGPEFLTYFQNEAQLEKSRLLSDRFSAERPKGSFSTLEIQRTEQGDSAMYLCASSFGDSVSEAFFGQGTRLTVV.

The gene calls are TRBV19 and TRBJ2-4; tentatively, D is TRBD1 or TRBD2 (6 bases each). The CDR3 extends over 15 amino acids. Germline CDR1 and CDR2: LNHDA and SQIVND (reference sequence). The V end lost 6 bases, the J end lost 1 base, and 13 bases lay between the germline ends. CDR3 residues: CASRPFGGAKNIQYF. The CDR3 coding sequence is TGTGCCAGTAGGCCTTTCGGGGGCGCCAAAAACATTCAGTACTTC.

The chain is built from TRBV27 and TRBJ2-1; 11 bases match TRBD2. The CDR3 extends over 16 amino acids. Germline V gene lookup returns CDR1 MNHEY and CDR2 SMNVEV (reference sequence). V was clipped by 3 bases and J by 5 bases; unmatched bases: 6. The CDR3 region is CASSFKLAGVHNEQFF. CDR3 nucleotide sequence: TGTGCCAGCAGTTTCAAACTAGCGGGAGTGCACAATGAGCAGTTCTTC.

This clone has just a few counts. This chain joins TRBV6-5 and TRBJ2-3, with TRBD2 matching 10 bases. J was trimmed by 6 bases and V by 2 bases; bases with no gene match: 8. This CDR3 is built from 16 residues. CDR1 is MNHEY and CDR2 is SVGAGI in the germline V gene. The CDR3 region is CASSYGGSGRSDTQYF. In nucleotides, the CDR3 is TGTGCCAGCAGTTACGGAGGTAGCGGGAGGTCCGATACGCAGTATTTT.

This chain links TRBV28 with TRBJ1-3; D not resolved. The CDR3 contains 12 residues. The germline gives CDR1 MDHEN, CDR2 SYDVKM. The V end lost 3 bases, the J end lost 5 bases, and 5 bases lay between the germline ends. CDR3 DNA: TGTGCCAGCAGTTTGCTACGAAACACCATATATTTT. Translation: CASSLLRNTIYF.

This chain joins TRBV7-7 and TRBJ2-2; D is unclear. The germline V and J ends were trimmed by 2 bases and 0 bases, with 7 bases remaining between them. The germline gives CDR1 SSHAT, CDR2 FNYEAQ (reference sequence). This CDR3 region has 15 residues. The DNA for the CDR3 is TGTGCCAGCAGCTTATACAGAGCGAACACCGGGGAGCTGTTTTTT. The encoded protein is CASSLYRANTGELFF.

Only a few counts were recorded for this clone. The chain has TRBV7-2 and TRBJ2-3, with 10 nucleotides matching TRBD2. Per germline, CDR1 SGHTA and CDR2 FQGNSA. This CDR3 spans 15 amino acids. V lost 3 bases to trimming and J lost 2 bases; unmatched junction nucleotides: 2. As DNA, the CDR3 is TGTGCCAGCAGCTTTCTAGCGGGAGTCACAGATACGCAGTATTTT. Amino acid sequence: CASSFLAGVTDTQYF.

This clone came up a few times. The rearrangement links TRBV9 to TRBJ2-7, with D possibly matching TRBD2 (6 bases). Per germline, CDR1 SGDLS and CDR2 YYNGEE. The ends were cut back, 0 bases at V and 5 bases at J, with 12 bases in the middle. CDR3 length: 14 residues. The CDR3, as DNA: TGTGCCAGCAGCGTAGGACTAGTAGAAGACGAGCAGTACTTC. Translation: CASSVGLVEDEQYF.

This clone appeared a few times. The chain links TRBV30 to TRBJ1-1; D might be TRBD1 (6 bases). The CDR3 consists of 13 residues. Trimming shortened V by 2 bases and J by 3 bases, and 10 bases separated the two germline ends. Germline V gene data show CDR1 as GTSNPN and CDR2 as SVGIG (reference sequence). The CDR3 DNA reads TGTGCCTGGAGTCGACAGGAAGACACTGAAGCTTTCTTT. This sequence encodes CAWSRQEDTEAFF.

This clone occurred a few times. CDR3: CSVVRQTEAFF. The CDR3 region has the DNA TGCAGCGTTGTTCGCCAGACTGAAGCTTTCTTT. This chain links TRBV29-1 with TRBJ1-1, with D uncertain. Germline CDR1 reads SQVTM; CDR2 reads ANQGSEA. The CDR3 length is 11 residues. Trimming removed 4 bases at V and 5 bases at J, with 8 bases between.

V gene TRBV10-3 combines with J gene TRBJ2-5; 9 nucleotides match TRBD2. The J segment lost 2 bases and the V segment lost 8 bases, leaving 6 bases of the junction unmatched. The CDR3 spans 14 residues. Germline CDR1 reads ENHRY; CDR2 reads SYGVKD. DNA of the CDR3: TGTGCCATCGCCCGGACTAGCGAACAAGAGACCCAGTACTTC. Amino acids: CAIARTSEQETQYF.

The chain carries TRBV5-1 and TRBJ1-1, with D maybe TRBD1 (5 bases). Per the germline V gene, CDR1 is SGHRS and CDR2 is YFSETQ. The CDR3 totals 15 residues. V lost 0 bases and J 0 bases, leaving 9 bases between the germline ends. The CDR3 sequence is CASSLAGPMNTEAFF. The CDR3 nucleotides read TGCGCCAGCAGCTTGGCGGGGCCAATGAACACTGAAGCTTTCTTT.

The chain uses TRBV14 and TRBJ2-1; a possible D gene is TRBD2 (5 bases). V gave up 4 bases and J gave up 6 bases, with 13 bases separating them. Germline assignment: CDR1 SGHDN and CDR2 FVKESK. CDR3 length: 14 amino acids. In DNA form, the CDR3 reads TGTGCCAGCAGCCCCATGGTGGGAGCCAATGAGCAGTTCTTC. Translation: CASSPMVGANEQFF.

This rearrangement joins TRBV29-1 to TRBJ2-7; D tentatively reads TRBD1 or TRBD2 (6 bases each). V lost 2 bases, J lost 6 bases, and 11 bases lay in between. Germline values: CDR1 SQVTM, CDR2 ANQGSEA. This CDR3 comprises 12 residues. CDR3 protein: CSVEMGGGEQYF. CDR3 nucleotides: TGCAGCGTTGAAATGGGGGGCGGCGAGCAGTACTTC.

This clone has more than one count but fewer than ten. The V call is TRBV7-3, the J call TRBJ2-3; TRBD2 matches 10 bases. The CDR3 contains 15 residues. V was pared by 3 bases and J by 3 bases, with 3 bases of the junction left unmatched. Germline V gene sequence: CDR1 SGHTA, CDR2 FQGTGA. The CDR3 protein is CASSLTSGSTDTQYF. The CDR3 DNA reads TGTGCCAGCAGCTTGACTAGCGGGTCGACAGATACGCAGTATTTT.

The V call is TRBV25-1, the J call TRBJ2-1; a possible D gene is TRBD1 (5 bases). V shed 3 bases and J shed 9 bases, with 18 bases lying between them. Germline lookup yields CDR1 MGHDK and CDR2 SYGVNS. The CDR3 is 15 residues long. CDR3 DNA sequence: TGTGCCAGCAGTGATTCTGGGGTTGGGGCACGTGAGCAGTTCTTC. This sequence encodes CASSDSGVGAREQFF.

This clone was seen a handful of times. Other DNA sequences in this specimen translate into the identical CDR3. The genes are TRBV30 and TRBJ1-5, with no clear D. V dropped 0 bases and J dropped 4 bases, with 7 bases sitting between them. Germline V gene sequence: CDR1 GTSNPN, CDR2 SVGIG (reference sequence). This CDR3 region has 13 residues. CDR3 DNA: TGTGCCTGGAGTGTGACGGGAAATCAGCCCCAGCATTTT. This gives the protein CAWSVTGNQPQHF.

Only a few counts were recorded for this clone. This chain joins TRBV18 and TRBJ2-7, with TRBD2 matching 9 bases. V was clipped by 6 bases and J by 5 bases; unmatched bases: 5. This CDR3 comprises 13 residues. Looked up from germline, CDR1 is KGHSH and CDR2 is LQKENI. CDR3 sequence: CASSNLAGDEQYF. In nucleotides, the CDR3 is TGTGCCAGCTCCAACTTAGCGGGAGACGAGCAGTACTTC. The entire variable domain, with the rest obtained from reference TRBV18 and TRBJ2-7, is as follows: NAGVMQNPRHLVRRRGQEARLRCSPMKGHSHVYWYRQLPEEGLKFMVYLQKENIIDESGMPKERFSAEFPKEGPSILRIQQVVRGDSAAYFCASSNLAGDEQYFGPGTRLTVT.

The chain carries TRBV30 and TRBJ1-1; no reliable D call. The germline V gene has CDR1 GTSNPN and CDR2 SVGIG (reference sequence). Trimming stripped 5 bases from V and 0 bases from J, with 10 bases between. CDR3 size: 13 residues. This chain's CDR3 is CAWYSPVNTEAFF. The CDR3 nucleotides are TGTGCCTGGTACAGCCCCGTGAACACTGAAGCTTTCTTT.

This clone has more than one count but fewer than ten. The genes are TRBV18 and TRBJ2-3; 9 bases agree with TRBD1. V shed 2 bases and J 4 bases; nucleotides not matched to a gene: 4. Germline loops: CDR1 KGHSH, CDR2 LQKENI. The CDR3 is 15 amino acids. The CDR3 DNA reads TGTGCCAGCTCACCAACAGGGGGCGAGGCAGATACGCAGTATTTT. It encodes CASSPTGGEADTQYF.

This clone came up a few times. The gene calls are TRBV29-1 and TRBJ1-1, with TRBD1 as a possible D gene (5 bases). CDR3 length equals 13 residues. CDR1 SQVTM and CDR2 ANQGSEA come from the germline V gene. The germline V and J ends were trimmed by 4 bases and 5 bases, with 14 bases remaining between them. The CDR3 here is CSVALQGGTEAFF. The DNA for the CDR3 is TGCAGCGTTGCCCTGCAGGGAGGTACTGAAGCTTTCTTT.